Listed below are T cell receptor beta chains from one sample, sequenced in a study of naive and memory T cell subsets. TCRdb redid the calling of the UMI-ligation and nested PCR reads with MiXCR, one entry per CDR3 protein. Found here are 25,000 to 35,000 distinct CDR3 sequences, roughly 6.6% of them singletons; the top ten hold 3% to 3.5%. The sequencing here drew on skin, taken from a tuberculin skin test site. The receptors were gathered from an adult in good health. Each CDR3 is given with its conserved first and last residue. Each record gives: V gene, J gene, clone size, D gene, CDR3 protein, CDR3 DNA. A D gene is named only where the DNA matches it firmly. Not every row has a clone size; where given, it reads once, few, many or a size class.

TRBV20-1	TRBJ1-2	few	-	CSAMRQPTNREYGDTF	TGCAGTGCTATGAGGCAGCCGACTAACCGCGAATATGGCGACACCTTC
TRBV27	TRBJ1-6	few	-	CASSLSAALSKNSPLHF	TGTGCCAGCAGTTTATCTGCGGCTCTTTCTAAAAATTCACCCCTCCACTTT
TRBV6-4	TRBJ2-1	-	TRBD2	CASSESGGSPSNEQFF	TGTGCCAGCAGTGAAAGCGGGGGGTCTCCCAGCAATGAGCAGTTCTTC
TRBV7-9	TRBJ1-3	-	TRBD1	CASSWPGQSFGAGNTIYF	TGTGCCAGCAGCTGGCCGGGACAGAGCTTTGGCGCTGGAAACACCATATATTTT
TRBV6-1	TRBJ1-2	many	TRBD1	CASSPRDSENYGYTF	TGTGCCAGCAGTCCCCGGGACAGCGAAAACTATGGCTACACCTTC
TRBV5-1	TRBJ1-1	-	-	CASSPGHPEAFF	TGCGCCAGCAGCCCGGGACACCCGGAAGCTTTCTTT
TRBV12-3/TRBV12-4	TRBJ2-7	many	TRBD1	CASSFVGTGIDEQYF	TGTGCCAGCAGTTTTGTGGGGACAGGGATAGACGAGCAGTACTTC
TRBV5-1	TRBJ2-7	-	TRBD1	CASSSNRGTLEQYF	TGCGCCAGCAGCTCGAACAGGGGTACTCTCGAGCAGTACTTC
TRBV20-1	TRBJ2-1	many	TRBD2	CSARDPAGGPFEQFF	TGCAGTGCTAGAGATCCTGCGGGGGGGCCCTTTGAGCAGTTCTTC
TRBV4-2	TRBJ2-3	-	-	CASSQYGGTTDTQYF	TGTGCCAGCAGCCAATATGGGGGTACCACAGATACGCAGTATTTT
TRBV14	TRBJ2-5	many	-	CASSPRGRRTETQYF	TGTGCCAGCAGCCCCCGCGGACGGCGGACTGAGACCCAGTACTTC
TRBV7-9	TRBJ2-7	many	-	CASSLEVTGEYEQYF	TGTGCCAGCAGCTTAGAGGTGACAGGTGAATACGAGCAGTACTTC
TRBV3-1	TRBJ2-4	few	-	CASSQGGGAYGIQYF	TGTGCCAGCAGCCAAGGAGGGGGGGCTTACGGCATTCAGTACTTC
TRBV23-1	TRBJ2-3	-	-	CASSQSGWWRVNPGDTDTQYF	TGCGCCAGCAGTCAATCGGGGTGGTGGAGGGTGAACCCTGGGGACACAGATACGCAGTATTTT
TRBV6-1	TRBJ1-2	-	TRBD1	CASRRTGDYGYTF	TGTGCCAGCAGGCGGACAGGGGACTATGGCTACACCTTC
TRBV12-3/TRBV12-4	TRBJ1-1	many	-	CASTNIAGGASTEAFF	TGTGCCAGCACCAATATTGCTGGGGGGGCATCCACTGAAGCTTTCTTT
TRBV25-1	TRBJ2-7	many	TRBD1	CASNRQGSSYEQYF	TGTGCCAGCAATAGACAGGGGAGCTCCTACGAGCAGTACTTC
TRBV12-5	TRBJ2-3	many	TRBD2	CASGGGGYTDTQYF	TGTGCTAGCGGTGGCGGGGGGTACACAGATACGCAGTATTTT
TRBV29-1	TRBJ2-3	many	TRBD2	CSVARTSGGADTQYF	TGCAGCGTCGCTAGGACTAGCGGGGGAGCAGATACGCAGTATTTT
TRBV19	TRBJ2-7	few	-	CASSRGEFSYEQYF	TGTGCCAGTTCGAGGGGGGAGTTCTCCTACGAGCAGTACTTC
TRBV20-1	TRBJ2-1	medium-sized	-	CSARGLQGNYNEQFF	TGCAGTGCTAGAGGCCTGCAGGGGAACTACAATGAGCAGTTCTTC
TRBV4-1	TRBJ2-7	many	-	CASSQFKYEQYF	TGCGCCAGCAGCCAATTTAAGTACGAGCAGTACTTC
TRBV5-1	TRBJ1-1	few	-	CASSLEVQERYTEAFF	TGCGCCAGCAGCTTGGAAGTGCAGGAGAGATACACTGAAGCTTTCTTT
TRBV10-1	TRBJ2-1	many	-	CASSQRQPSYNEQFF	TGCGCCAGCAGTCAAAGACAGCCGTCCTACAATGAGCAGTTCTTC
TRBV2	TRBJ1-4	-	-	CASSESRQNNEKLFF	TGTGCCAGCAGTGAATCCCGGCAGAATAATGAAAAACTGTTTTTT
TRBV11-2	TRBJ2-7	-	-	CASSLGGVYEQYF	TGTGCCAGCAGCTTAGGAGGAGTCTACGAGCAGTACTTC
TRBV6-6	TRBJ2-2	many	-	CASSYSPGWNTGELFF	TGTGCCAGCAGTTACTCGCCCGGATGGAACACCGGGGAGCTGTTTTTT
TRBV27	TRBJ1-1	many	-	CASSLYRSARTEAFF	TGTGCCAGCAGCTTATACAGGTCCGCCAGGACTGAAGCTTTCTTT
TRBV7-2	TRBJ2-5	-	-	CASSPEGRAQETQYF	TGTGCCAGCAGCCCGGAGGGCCGAGCCCAAGAGACCCAGTACTTC
TRBV20-1	TRBJ2-7	many	-	CSAFHLETPSSTQQYF	TGCAGTGCTTTCCATTTGGAGACTCCGTCGTCTACCCAGCAGTACTTC
TRBV15	TRBJ2-5	many	TRBD2	CATSRGELAVEETQYF	TGTGCCACCAGCAGAGGTGAACTAGCGGTAGAAGAGACCCAGTACTTC
TRBV18	TRBJ1-1	few	-	CASSPPGNTEAFF	TGTGCCAGCTCACCTCCGGGGAACACTGAAGCTTTCTTT
TRBV5-1	TRBJ2-1	-	TRBD2	CASSFPLVGAGGFEQFF	TGCGCCAGCAGCTTCCCATTGGTTGGTGCGGGGGGTTTTGAGCAGTTCTTC
TRBV7-8	TRBJ1-6	many	-	CASSLVGVVSYNSPLHF	TGTGCCAGCAGCTTAGTAGGGGTAGTGTCCTATAATTCACCCCTCCACTTT
TRBV12-3/TRBV12-4	TRBJ2-2	many	-	CASRRDRDTGELFF	TGTGCCAGCAGGCGGGACCGCGACACCGGGGAGCTGTTTTTT
TRBV12-5	TRBJ2-1	many	TRBD2	CASGFGLADNEQFF	TGTGCTAGTGGTTTTGGGCTAGCGGACAATGAGCAGTTCTTC
TRBV12-3/TRBV12-4	TRBJ1-2	-	-	CASRGAPINYGYTF	TGTGCCAGCCGAGGTGCCCCAATCAACTATGGCTACACCTTC
TRBV20-1	TRBJ2-4	-	TRBD1	CSAPYRGWVNIQYF	TGCAGTGCTCCCTACAGGGGGTGGGTAAACATTCAGTACTTC
TRBV19	TRBJ2-3	-	TRBD1	CATRERQGDTQYF	TGTGCCACCCGAGAAAGACAGGGCGATACGCAGTATTTT
TRBV7-8	TRBJ2-1	many	TRBD2	CASSFGLAGGSYNEQFF	TGTGCCAGCAGCTTCGGTCTAGCGGGGGGTTCCTACAATGAGCAGTTCTTC
TRBV20-1	TRBJ2-2	many	TRBD2	CSARKLAGTGELFF	TGCAGTGCTAGAAAACTAGCGGGGACCGGGGAGCTGTTTTTT
TRBV7-2	TRBJ2-7	few	-	CASGHSYEQYF	TGTGCCAGCGGCCACTCCTACGAGCAGTACTTC
TRBV5-4	TRBJ2-7	-	TRBD2	CASSREGTSGGSYEQYF	TGTGCCAGCAGCCGGGAAGGGACTAGCGGGGGCTCCTACGAGCAGTACTTC
TRBV6-5	TRBJ1-2	few	TRBD1	CASSPDRVDGDTF	TGTGCCAGCAGTCCCGACAGGGTAGATGGCGACACCTTC
TRBV11-2	TRBJ2-6	many	-	CASSPTVGPGANVLTF	TGTGCCAGCAGCCCCACTGTGGGACCTGGGGCCAACGTCCTGACTTTC
TRBV20-1	TRBJ1-3	-	-	CSARDLDAASGNTIYF	TGCAGTGCTAGAGACCTGGACGCGGCCTCTGGAAACACCATATATTTT
TRBV7-2	TRBJ2-7	-	-	CASSLVVAGYSEQYF	TGTGCCAGCAGCTTAGTAGTGGCGGGGTACTCCGAGCAGTACTTC
TRBV3-1	TRBJ1-2	many	-	CAGSQGGLTNYGYTF	TGTGCCGGCAGCCAAGGAGGTTTAACTAACTATGGCTACACCTTC
TRBV2	TRBJ2-7	many	TRBD1	CASRIGQASYEQYF	TGTGCCAGCAGGATCGGACAGGCCTCCTACGAGCAGTACTTC
TRBV29-1	TRBJ1-2	few	-	CSVEDQGSGYTF	TGCAGCGTTGAAGATCAAGGCTCCGGCTACACCTTC